These T cell receptor beta chains were read from a single sample in a study of shared clonotypes between healthy human individuals. Assay used: immunoSEQ multiplex PCR; TCRdb lists only in-frame clones, some missing. The table records about 2 million clones, roughly 94% of them present only once. Sequencing input: naive CD8+ T cells sorted from blood. The receptor source for this set is a young man in good health. Each CDR3 is given with its conserved first and last residue. A D gene is named only where the DNA matches it firmly. Clone size, where shown, is once, few, many, or a class for clones that have expanded.

D: -
size: -
J: TRBJ2-7
V: TRBV9
CDR3: CASSVAGTATYEQYF
DNA: TGTGCCAGCAGCGTAGCCGGGACGGCGACCTACGAGCAGTACTTC

D: -
size: -
J: TRBJ1-4
V: TRBV5-6
CDR3: CASSGGTPKLFF
DNA: TGTGCCAGCAGCGGAGGGACGCCAAAACTGTTTTTT

D: TRBD2
size: once
J: TRBJ2-2
V: TRBV30
CDR3: CAWERGPNTGELFF
DNA: TGTGCCTGGGAGCGGGGGCCAAACACCGGGGAGCTGTTTTTT

D: TRBD1
size: -
J: TRBJ2-1
V: TRBV6-6
CDR3: CASSAAGTGVNEQFF
DNA: TGTGCCAGCAGTGCCGCCGGGACAGGGGTCAATGAGCAGTTCTTC

D: -
size: -
J: TRBJ2-2
V: TRBV19
CDR3: CASSIDPGAAFTGELFF
DNA: TGTGCCAGTAGTATAGATCCGGGCGCAGCCTTTACCGGGGAGCTGTTTTTT

D: -
size: -
J: TRBJ1-2
V: TRBV6-1
CDR3: CASSEGQGSTYGYTF
DNA: TGTGCCAGCAGTGAAGGGCAGGGGAGTACCTATGGCTACACCTTC

D: -
size: -
J: TRBJ2-5
V: TRBV6-5
CDR3: CASSTSGGLETQYF
DNA: TGTGCCAGCAGCACCTCTGGGGGGCTGGAGACCCAGTACTTC

D: -
size: once
J: TRBJ2-2
V: TRBV30
CDR3: CAWTGVGSAGELFF
DNA: TGTGCCTGGACTGGAGTGGGCAGCGCGGGGGAGCTGTTTTTT

D: TRBD2
size: -
J: TRBJ2-2
V: TRBV9
CDR3: CASTGTSGSGELFF
DNA: TGTGCCAGCACCGGGACTAGTGGTTCCGGGGAGCTGTTTTTT

D: TRBD1
size: -
J: TRBJ2-2
V: TRBV19
CDR3: CASSIDREGTGELFF
DNA: TGTGCCAGTAGTATTGACAGGGAAGGCACCGGGGAGCTGTTTTTT

D: -
size: -
J: TRBJ2-3
V: TRBV4-1
CDR3: CASSQDPPASTDTQYF
DNA: TGCGCCAGCAGCCAAGATCCCCCCGCTAGCACAGATACGCAGTATTTT